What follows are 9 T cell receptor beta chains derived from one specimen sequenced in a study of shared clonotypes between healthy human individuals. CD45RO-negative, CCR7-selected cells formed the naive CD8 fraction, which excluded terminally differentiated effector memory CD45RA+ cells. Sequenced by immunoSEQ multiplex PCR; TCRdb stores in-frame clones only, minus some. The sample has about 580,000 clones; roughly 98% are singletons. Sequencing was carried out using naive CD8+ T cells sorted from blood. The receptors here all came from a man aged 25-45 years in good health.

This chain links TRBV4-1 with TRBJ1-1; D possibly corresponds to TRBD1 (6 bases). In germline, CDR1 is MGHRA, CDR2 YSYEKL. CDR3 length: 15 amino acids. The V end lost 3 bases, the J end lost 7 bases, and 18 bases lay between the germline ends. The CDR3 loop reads CASSHTPGQSFEAFF. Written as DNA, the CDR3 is TGCGCCAGCAGCCACACTCCGGGACAAAGTTTTGAAGCTTTCTTT.

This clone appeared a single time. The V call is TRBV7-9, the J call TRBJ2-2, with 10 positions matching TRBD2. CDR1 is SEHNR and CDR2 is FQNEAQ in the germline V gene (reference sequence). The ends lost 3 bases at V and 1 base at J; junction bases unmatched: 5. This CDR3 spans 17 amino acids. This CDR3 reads CASSFKLAGRNTGELFF. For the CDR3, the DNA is TGTGCCAGCAGCTTCAAACTAGCGGGAAGGAACACCGGGGAGCTGTTTTTT.

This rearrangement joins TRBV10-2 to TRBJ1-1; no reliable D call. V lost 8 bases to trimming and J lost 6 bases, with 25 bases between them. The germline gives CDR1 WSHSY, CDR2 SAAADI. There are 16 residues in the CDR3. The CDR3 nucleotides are TGCGCCAGCGGGGAGAATGGGTTAGTGGATTTTGCTGAAGCTTTCTTT. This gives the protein CASGENGLVDFAEAFF.

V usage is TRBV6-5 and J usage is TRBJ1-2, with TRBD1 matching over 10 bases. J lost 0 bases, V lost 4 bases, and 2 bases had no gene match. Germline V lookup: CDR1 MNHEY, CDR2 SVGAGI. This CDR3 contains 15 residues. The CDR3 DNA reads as TGTGCCAGCAGTTCCGGACAGGGGGCTAACTATGGCTACACCTTC. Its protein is CASSSGQGANYGYTF.

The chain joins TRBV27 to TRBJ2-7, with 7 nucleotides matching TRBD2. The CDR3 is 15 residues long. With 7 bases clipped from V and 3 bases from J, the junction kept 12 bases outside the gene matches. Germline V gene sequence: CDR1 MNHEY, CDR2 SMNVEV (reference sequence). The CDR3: CASTRSAGNYYEQYF. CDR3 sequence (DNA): TGTGCCAGCACCCGGTCAGCGGGAAACTACTACGAGCAGTACTTC.

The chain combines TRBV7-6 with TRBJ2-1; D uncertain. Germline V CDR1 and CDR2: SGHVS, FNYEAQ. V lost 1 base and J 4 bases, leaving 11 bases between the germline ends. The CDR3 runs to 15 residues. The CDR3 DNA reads TGTGCCAGCAGCTTAGAGCTAGGTTCGTACAATGAGCAGTTCTTC. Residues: CASSLELGSYNEQFF. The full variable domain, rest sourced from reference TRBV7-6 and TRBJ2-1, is GAGVSQSPRYKVTKRGQDVALRCDPISGHVSLYWYRQALGQGPEFLTYFNYEAQQDKSGLPNDRFSAERPEGSISTLTIQRTEQRDSAMYRCASSLELGSYNEQFFGPGTRLTVL.

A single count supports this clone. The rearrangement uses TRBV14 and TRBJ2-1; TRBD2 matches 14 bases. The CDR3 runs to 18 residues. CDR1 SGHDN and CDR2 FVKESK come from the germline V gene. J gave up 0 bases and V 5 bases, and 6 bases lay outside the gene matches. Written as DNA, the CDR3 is TGTGCCAGCAGCAGTCCCGGGACTAGCGGGAGCTCCTACAATGAGCAGTTCTTC. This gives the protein CASSSPGTSGSSYNEQFF.

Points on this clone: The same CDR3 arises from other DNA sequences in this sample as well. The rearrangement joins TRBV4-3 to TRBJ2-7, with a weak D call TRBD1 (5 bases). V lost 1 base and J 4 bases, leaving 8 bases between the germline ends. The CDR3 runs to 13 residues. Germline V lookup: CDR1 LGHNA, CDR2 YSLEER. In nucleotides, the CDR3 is TGCGCCAGCAGCCAAGTAAGGGGTTACGAGCAGTACTTC. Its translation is CASSQVRGYEQYF.

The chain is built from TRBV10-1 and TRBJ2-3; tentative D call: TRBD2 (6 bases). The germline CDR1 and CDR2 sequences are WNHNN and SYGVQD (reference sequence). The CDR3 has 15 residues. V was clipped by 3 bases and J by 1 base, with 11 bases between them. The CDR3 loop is CASSDVGGGTDTQYF. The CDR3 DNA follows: TGCGCCAGCAGTGATGTCGGCGGGGGCACAGATACGCAGTATTTT.